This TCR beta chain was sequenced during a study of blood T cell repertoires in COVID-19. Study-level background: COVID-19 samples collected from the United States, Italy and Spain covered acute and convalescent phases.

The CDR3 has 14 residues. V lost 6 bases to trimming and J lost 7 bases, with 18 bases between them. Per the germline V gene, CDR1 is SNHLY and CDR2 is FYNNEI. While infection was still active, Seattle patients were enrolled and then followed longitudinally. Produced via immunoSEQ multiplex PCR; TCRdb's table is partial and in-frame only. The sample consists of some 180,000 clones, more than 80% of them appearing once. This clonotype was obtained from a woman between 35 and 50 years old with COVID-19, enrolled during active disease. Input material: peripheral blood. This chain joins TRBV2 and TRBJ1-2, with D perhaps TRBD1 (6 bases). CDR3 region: CASSGTTLRRGYTF. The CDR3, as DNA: TGTGCCAGCAGCGGGACAACTTTACGTCGTGGCTACACCTTC.